What follows are 15 T cell receptor beta chains derived from one specimen sequenced in a study of blood T cell repertoires in COVID-19. Assay used: immunoSEQ multiplex PCR; TCRdb lists only in-frame clones, some missing. The repertoire has about 120,000 clones, around 81% of them found once; the top ten carry 8% to 13%. The sample consisted of peripheral blood. The receptors derive from a human donor in a cohort sampled during active COVID-19.

The rearrangement uses TRBV4-2 and TRBJ2-3, with 7 bases that match TRBD2. Trimming took 0 bases from V and 3 from J; bases not matched to a gene: 9. Per germline, CDR1 LGHNA and CDR2 YNFKEQ. The CDR3 runs to 17 residues. The CDR3 region has the DNA TGTGCCAGCAGCCAAGATTCGGGACTAAGAAGTACAGATACGCAGTATTTT. This codes for CASSQDSGLRSTDTQYF.

The chain couples TRBV21-1 to TRBJ1-5; TRBD1, as called in the table, went unchecked against the DNA. TRBV21-1 is termed a pseudogene. This CDR3 spans 15 amino acids. CDR3 amino acids: CASMTAQRYYQPQHF. DNA for the CDR3: TGTGCCAGCATGACAGCACAAAGGTATTATCAGCCCCAGCATTTT.

The genes are TRBV19 and TRBJ2-1, with 13 bases identical to TRBD2. Germline V gives CDR1 LNHDA, CDR2 SQIVND (reference sequence). The ends lost 8 bases at V and 0 bases at J; junction bases unmatched: 10. The CDR3 spans 18 residues. CDR3 nucleotides: TGTGCCAGTGGCGGACTAGCGGGGGCCCCGAGCTCCTACAATGAGCAGTTCTTC. Translation gives CASGGLAGAPSSYNEQFF.

This chain joins TRBV29-1 and TRBJ1-1; maybe TRBD1 (6 bases). CDR3 length: 12 amino acids. V was cut by 0 bases and J by 8 bases, with 10 bases left in between. Germline V CDR1 and CDR2: SQVTM, ANQGSEA. As DNA, the CDR3 is TGCAGCGTTGAAGAAGGGGGTAGAGAAGCTTTCTTT. Protein sequence: CSVEEGGREAFF.

The CDR3 nucleotides read TGTGCCAGCAGTTCGTCTCCTCAGCGACAGCCCCTCCACTTT. As protein: CASSSSPQRQPLHF. V gene TRBV6-5 combines with J gene TRBJ1-6; maybe TRBD1 (5 bases). The length of the CDR3 is 14 residues. In germline, CDR1 is MNHEY, CDR2 SVGAGI. V was trimmed by 4 bases and J by 13 bases, leaving 17 bases between them.

The CDR3 protein is CASSEGVGVIYGYTF. The CDR3 coding sequence is TGTGCCAGCAGTGAAGGTGTAGGGGTAATCTATGGCTACACCTTC. V and J are TRBV2 and TRBJ1-2; possibly TRBD1 for D (5 bases). The CDR3 has 15 residues. Trimming took off 1 base at V and 4 bases at J, with 13 bases between the two ends. Per the germline V gene, CDR1 is SNHLY and CDR2 is FYNNEI.

This clone was counted between two and nine times. V is TRBV5-4 and J is TRBJ2-1; TRBD2 matches at 15 bases. This CDR3 has 16 residues. CDR1 SGHNT and CDR2 YYREEE come from the germline V gene (reference sequence). Trimming took 3 bases from V and 8 from J; bases not matched to a gene: 6. The CDR3 nucleotides read TGTGCCAGCAGCTCCGGGACTAGCGGGGGGATCTATGAGCAGTTCTTC. Residues: CASSSGTSGGIYEQFF. The variable domain in full, completed from reference TRBV5-4 and TRBJ2-1, reads ETGVTQSPTHLIKTRGQQVTLRCSSQSGHNTVSWYQQALGQGPQFIFQYYREEENGRGNFPPRFSGLQFPNYSSELNVNALELDDSALYLCASSSGTSGGIYEQFFGPGTRLTVL.

This rearrangement joins TRBV2 to TRBJ2-3; tentatively, D is TRBD2 (6 bases). V lost 3 bases and J 3 bases, leaving 16 bases between the germline ends. Germline lookup yields CDR1 SNHLY and CDR2 FYNNEI. There are 16 residues in the CDR3. CDR3 nucleotides: TGTGCCAGCAGTGAGTCCGGGGGTAAAACGACAGATACGCAGTATTTT. This gives the protein CASSESGGKTTDTQYF.

The V call is TRBV21-1, the J call TRBJ1-4; the D call of TRBD1 is as the table states it, not checked on the DNA. TRBV21-1 is noted as a pseudogene. This CDR3 has 18 amino acids. Here the CDR3 reads CASSKGGQGRGANEKLFF. The CDR3, as DNA: TGTGCCAGCAGCAAAGGGGGACAGGGAAGAGGAGCTAATGAAAAACTGTTTTTT.

The rearrangement links TRBV7-2 to TRBJ2-5, with D possibly matching TRBD2 (6 bases). Trimming cost V 4 bases and J 3 bases, with 15 bases left between them. This CDR3 is 15 amino acids long. Germline V gives CDR1 SGHTA, CDR2 FQGNSA. The CDR3 loop reads CASSSHGTDKETQYF. In nucleotides, the CDR3 is TGTGCCAGCAGCTCCCATGGGACTGACAAAGAGACCCAGTACTTC. Full variable domain (rest looked up from reference TRBV7-2 and TRBJ2-5): GAGVSQSPSNKVTEKGKDVELRCDPISGHTALYWYRQSLGQGLEFLIYFQGNSAPDKSGLPSDRFSAERTGGSVSTLTIQRTQQEDSAVYLCASSSHGTDKETQYFGPGTRLLVL.

The chain carries TRBV27 and TRBJ2-1, with TRBD2 as a possible D gene (6 bases). V was shortened by 6 bases and J by 1 base, with 16 bases between the two germline ends. The CDR3 has 16 residues. Germline-derived CDR1 and CDR2 are MNHEY and SMNVEV (reference sequence). CDR3 protein: CASRISGTLSYNEQFF. As DNA, the CDR3 is TGTGCCAGCAGGATTTCCGGGACTCTGTCCTACAATGAGCAGTTCTTC.

This clone was seen a few times. The CDR3 region is CASSLQGNTEAFF. In nucleotides, the CDR3 is TGTGCCAGCAGCTTACAGGGGAACACTGAAGCTTTCTTT. The gene calls are TRBV11-3 and TRBJ1-1; possible D gene TRBD1, 5 bases. This CDR3 contains 13 residues. Germline V gives CDR1 SGHNT, CDR2 YENEEA. V shed 2 bases and J shed 1 base, with 5 bases lying between them.

The chain couples TRBV11-2 to TRBJ2-3, with 8 bases matching TRBD1. CDR3 length: 16 residues. Germline V gene data show CDR1 as SGHAT and CDR2 as FQNNGV. The V gene end was trimmed by 5 bases and the J gene end by 6 bases; junction bases not matched to a gene: 13. The CDR3 DNA sequence: TGTGCCAGCAGCACCATCCCAGGGGGCGCGGCTGATACGCAGTATTTT. Amino acids: CASSTIPGGAADTQYF. Combining the CDR3 with reference TRBV11-2 and TRBJ2-3 gives the whole variable domain EAGVAQSPRYKIIEKRQSVAFWCNPISGHATLYWYQQILGQGPKLLIQFQNNGVVDDSQLPKDRFSAERLKGVDSTLKIQPAKLEDSAVYLCASSTIPGGAADTQYFGPGTRLTVL.

The V and J genes are TRBV30 and TRBJ1-5; 10 bases fit TRBD1. The V segment lost 2 bases and the J segment 1 base; nucleotides outside the gene matches: 11. The CDR3 runs 18 residues. From germline, CDR1 is GTSNPN and CDR2 SVGIG (reference sequence). The CDR3, as DNA: TGTGCCTGGAGTTCAGGCAGACAGGGGGCATTAAGCAATCAGCCCCAGCATTTT. Residues: CAWSSGRQGALSNQPQHF.

The chain carries TRBV6-4 and TRBJ1-1, with a tentative D call TRBD1 (6 bases). The V gene lost 4 bases and the J gene lost 9 bases, with 12 bases spanning the gap. This CDR3 region has 12 residues. CDR1 MRHNA and CDR2 SNTAGT come from the germline V gene. The CDR3 coding sequence is TGTGCCAGCAGTGCCCCGGGACATAAAGCTTTCTTT. Translating gives CASSAPGHKAFF.